This T cell receptor (beta chain) is drawn from a study of CD8+ T cells in alopecia areata. Peripheral blood samples and lesional scalp punch biopsies were obtained from alopecia areata patients. Looked up from germline, CDR1 is MNHEY and CDR2 is SVGAGI. The CDR3 extends over 15 amino acids. J gave up 6 bases and V 2 bases, and 7 bases lay outside the gene matches. This clone has more than one count but fewer than ten. As the sequencing template, cDNA was produced by extracting RNA and reverse transcribing it. Using immunoSEQ multiplex PCR, the repertoire was profiled, and TCRdb retains in-frame clones only, with some absent. The table lists roughly 250,000 clones, under 70% of them singletons.

The source of this sequence is a human donor with alopecia areata. The rearrangement uses TRBV6-5 and TRBJ2-5; the match to TRBD2 covers 9 bases. Sequenced material: CD4+ T cells sorted from blood, taken at week 0. CDR3 nucleotides: TGTGCCAGCAGTTACACCGGACTAGCGTTCAAGACCCAGTACTTC. It codes for CASSYTGLAFKTQYF.